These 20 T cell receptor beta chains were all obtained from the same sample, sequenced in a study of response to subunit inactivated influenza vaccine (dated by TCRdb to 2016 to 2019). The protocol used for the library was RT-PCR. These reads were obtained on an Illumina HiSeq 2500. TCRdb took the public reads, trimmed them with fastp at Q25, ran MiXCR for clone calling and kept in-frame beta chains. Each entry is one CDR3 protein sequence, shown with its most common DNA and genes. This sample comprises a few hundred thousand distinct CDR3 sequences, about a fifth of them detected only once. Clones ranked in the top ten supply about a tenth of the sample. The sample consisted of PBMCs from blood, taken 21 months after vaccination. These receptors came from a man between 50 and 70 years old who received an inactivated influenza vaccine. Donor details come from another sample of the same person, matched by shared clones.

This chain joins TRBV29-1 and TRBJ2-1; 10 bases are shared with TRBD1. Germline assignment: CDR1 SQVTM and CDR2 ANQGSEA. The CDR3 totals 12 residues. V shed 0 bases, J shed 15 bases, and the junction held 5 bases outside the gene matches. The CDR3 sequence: CSVEDPRTGGFF. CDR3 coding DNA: TGCAGCGTTGAAGATCCTCGGACAGGGGGGTTCTTC.

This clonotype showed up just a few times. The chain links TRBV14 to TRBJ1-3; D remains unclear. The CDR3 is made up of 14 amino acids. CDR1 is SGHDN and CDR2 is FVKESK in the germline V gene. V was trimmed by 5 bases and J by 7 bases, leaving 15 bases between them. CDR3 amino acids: CASSSTFVGNTIYF. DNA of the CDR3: TGTGCCAGCAGCTCAACATTCGTCGGCAACACCATATATTTT.

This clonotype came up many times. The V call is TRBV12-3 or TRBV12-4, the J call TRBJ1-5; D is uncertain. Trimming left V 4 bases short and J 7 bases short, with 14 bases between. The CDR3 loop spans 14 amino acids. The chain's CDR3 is CASSWAGNGQPQHF. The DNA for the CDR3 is TGTGCCAGCAGTTGGGCAGGCAACGGACAGCCCCAGCATTTT.

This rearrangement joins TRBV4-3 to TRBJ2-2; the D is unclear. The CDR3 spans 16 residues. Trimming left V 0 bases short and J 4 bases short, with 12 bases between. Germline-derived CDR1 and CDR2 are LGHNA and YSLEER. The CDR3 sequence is CASSQDERHPTGELFF. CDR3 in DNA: TGCGCCAGCAGCCAAGATGAACGTCACCCCACCGGGGAGCTGTTTTTT.

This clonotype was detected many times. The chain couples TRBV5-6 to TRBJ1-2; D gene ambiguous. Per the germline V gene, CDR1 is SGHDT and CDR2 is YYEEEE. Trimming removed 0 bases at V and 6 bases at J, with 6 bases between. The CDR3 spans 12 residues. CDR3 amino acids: CASSLVRDGYTF. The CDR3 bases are TGTGCCAGCAGCTTGGTTCGGGATGGCTACACCTTC.

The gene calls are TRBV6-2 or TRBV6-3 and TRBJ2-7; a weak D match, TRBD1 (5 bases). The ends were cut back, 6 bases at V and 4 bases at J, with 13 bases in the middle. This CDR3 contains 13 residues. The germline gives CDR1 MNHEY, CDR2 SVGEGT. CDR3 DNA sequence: TGTGCCAGCAGCATCACTCAGGGTTACGAGCAGTACTTC. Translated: CASSITQGYEQYF.

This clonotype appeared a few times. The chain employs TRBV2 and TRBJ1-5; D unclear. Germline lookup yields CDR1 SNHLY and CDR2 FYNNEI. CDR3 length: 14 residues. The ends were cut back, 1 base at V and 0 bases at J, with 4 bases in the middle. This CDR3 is CASSEVDSNQPQHF. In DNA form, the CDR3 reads TGTGCCAGCAGTGAAGTGGATAGCAATCAGCCCCAGCATTTT.

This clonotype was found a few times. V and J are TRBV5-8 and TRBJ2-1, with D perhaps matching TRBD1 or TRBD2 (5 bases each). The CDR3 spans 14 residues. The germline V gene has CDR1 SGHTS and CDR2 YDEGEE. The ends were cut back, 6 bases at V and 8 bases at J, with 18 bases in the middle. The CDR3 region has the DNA TGTGCCAGCACCCTCCGGGCAGGGCGGGATGAGCAGTTCTTC. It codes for CASTLRAGRDEQFF.

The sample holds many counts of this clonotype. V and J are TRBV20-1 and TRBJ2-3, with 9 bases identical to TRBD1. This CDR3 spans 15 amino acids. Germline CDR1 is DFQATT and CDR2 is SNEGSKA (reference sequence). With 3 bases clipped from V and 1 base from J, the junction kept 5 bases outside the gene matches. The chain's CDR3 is CSARRDREGTDTQYF. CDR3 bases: TGCAGTGCTAGGCGGGACAGGGAAGGCACAGATACGCAGTATTTT.

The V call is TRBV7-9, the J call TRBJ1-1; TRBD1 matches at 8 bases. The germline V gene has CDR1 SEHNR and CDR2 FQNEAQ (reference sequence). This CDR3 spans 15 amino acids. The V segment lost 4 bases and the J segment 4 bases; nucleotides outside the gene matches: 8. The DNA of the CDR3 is TGTGCCAGCAGCTCCCCAGGGGGCTCGGCCACTGAAGCTTTCTTT. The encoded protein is CASSSPGGSATEAFF.

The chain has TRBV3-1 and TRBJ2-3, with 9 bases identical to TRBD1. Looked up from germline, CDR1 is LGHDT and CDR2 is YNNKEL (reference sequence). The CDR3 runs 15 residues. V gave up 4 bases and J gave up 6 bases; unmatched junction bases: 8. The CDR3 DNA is TGTGCCAGCAGCCGCACACAGGGGGCGGCGGATACGCAGTATTTT. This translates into CASSRTQGAADTQYF.

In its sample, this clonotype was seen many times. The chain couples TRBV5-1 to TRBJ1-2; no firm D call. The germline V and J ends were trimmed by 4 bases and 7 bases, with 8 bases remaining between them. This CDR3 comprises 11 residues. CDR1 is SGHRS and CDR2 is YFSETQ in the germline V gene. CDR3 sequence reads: CASSPGGGYTF. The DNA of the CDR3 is TGCGCCAGCAGCCCCGGTGGTGGCTACACCTTC.

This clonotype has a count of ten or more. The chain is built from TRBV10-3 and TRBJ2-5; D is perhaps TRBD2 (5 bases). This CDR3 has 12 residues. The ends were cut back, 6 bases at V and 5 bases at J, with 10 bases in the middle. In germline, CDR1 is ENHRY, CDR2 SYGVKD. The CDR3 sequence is CAISTSEETQYF. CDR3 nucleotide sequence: TGTGCCATCAGCACTAGTGAGGAGACCCAGTACTTC.

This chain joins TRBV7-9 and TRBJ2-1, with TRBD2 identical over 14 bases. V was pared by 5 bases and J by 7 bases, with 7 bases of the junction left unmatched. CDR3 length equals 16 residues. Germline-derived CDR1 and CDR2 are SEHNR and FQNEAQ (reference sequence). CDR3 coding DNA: TGTGCCAGCAGCCCCGGGACTAGCGGGAGAGGTAATGAGCAGTTCTTC. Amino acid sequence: CASSPGTSGRGNEQFF.

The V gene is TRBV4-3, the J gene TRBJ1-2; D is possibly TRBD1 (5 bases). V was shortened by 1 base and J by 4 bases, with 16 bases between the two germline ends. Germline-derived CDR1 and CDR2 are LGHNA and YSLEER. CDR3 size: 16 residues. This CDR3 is CASSQARDGGFYGYTF. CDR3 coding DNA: TGCGCCAGCAGCCAAGCCCGGGACGGTGGGTTCTATGGCTACACCTTC.

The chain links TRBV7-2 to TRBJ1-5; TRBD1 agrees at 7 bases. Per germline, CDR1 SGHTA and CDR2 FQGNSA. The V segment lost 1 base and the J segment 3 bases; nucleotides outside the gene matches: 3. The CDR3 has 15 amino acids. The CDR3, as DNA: TGTGCCAGCAGCTTAGATAGGGGGCTCAATCAGCCCCAGCATTTT. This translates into CASSLDRGLNQPQHF. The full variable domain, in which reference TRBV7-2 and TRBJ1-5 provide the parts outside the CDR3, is GAGVSQSPSNKVTEKGKDVELRCDPISGHTALYWYRQSLGQGLEFLIYFQGNSAPDKSGLPSDRFSAERTGGSVSTLTIQRTQQEDSAVYLCASSLDRGLNQPQHFGDGTRLSIL.

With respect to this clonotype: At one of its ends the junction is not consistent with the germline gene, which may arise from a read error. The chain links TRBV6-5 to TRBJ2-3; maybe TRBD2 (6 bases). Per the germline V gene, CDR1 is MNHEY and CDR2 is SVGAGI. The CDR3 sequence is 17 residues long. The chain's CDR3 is CASSYGNLARSTDTQYF. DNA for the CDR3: TGTGCCAGCAGTTACGGTAACCTAGCGAGAAGCACCGATACGCAGTATTTT.

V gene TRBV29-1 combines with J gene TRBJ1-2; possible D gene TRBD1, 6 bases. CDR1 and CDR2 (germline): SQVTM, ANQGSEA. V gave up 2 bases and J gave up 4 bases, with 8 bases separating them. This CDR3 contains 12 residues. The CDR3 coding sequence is TGCAGCGTTGAAACAGGGACCTATGGCTACACCTTC. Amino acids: CSVETGTYGYTF.

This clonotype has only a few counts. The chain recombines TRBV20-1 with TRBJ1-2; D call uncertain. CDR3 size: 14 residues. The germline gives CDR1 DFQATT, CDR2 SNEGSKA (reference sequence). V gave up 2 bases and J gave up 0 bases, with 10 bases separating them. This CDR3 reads CSARRAAANYGYTF. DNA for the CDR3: TGCAGTGCTAGACGGGCAGCAGCTAACTATGGCTACACCTTC.

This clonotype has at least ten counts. CDR3 residues: CASSPDRNQPQHF. Here the CDR3 DNA reads TGTGCCAGCAGCCCGGACAGAAATCAGCCCCAGCATTTT. The rearrangement links TRBV18 to TRBJ1-5; D is perhaps TRBD1 (6 bases). In germline, CDR1 is KGHSH, CDR2 LQKENI. Trimming removed 8 bases at V and 4 bases at J, with 12 bases between. The CDR3 extends over 13 amino acids.